These T cell receptor beta chains were read from a single sample in a study of cytomegalovirus exposure and HLA in healthy donors. This table comes from immunoSEQ multiplex PCR, and its TCRdb copy is limited to in-frame clones, with some not included. The sample consists of roughly 140,000 clones, around 77% of them appearing once. Input material: PBMCs. The receptor set was obtained from a woman aged 40 to 55 in good health and CMV-seropositive. Both conserved end residues are part of each CDR3. Each record gives: V gene, CDR3 length, J gene, D gene, CDR3 DNA, CDR3 protein. A D gene is named only where the DNA matches it firmly.

TRBV9	13	TRBJ1-1	-	TGTGCCAGCAGCGTAGACCGGGACACTGAAGCTTTCTTT	CASSVDRDTEAFF
TRBV5-4	15	TRBJ2-2	TRBD1	TGTGCCAGCAGCTTAGGGGGCCGCTACACCGGGGAGCTGTTTTTT	CASSLGGRYTGELFF
TRBV10-3	15	TRBJ1-1	-	TGTGCCATCAGTGAGTCGGGGGAACGGGGGAGTGAAGCTTTCTTT	CAISESGERGSEAFF
TRBV5-5	13	TRBJ1-2	TRBD1	TGTGCCAGCAGCCCGGGACAGGGGAGGGCCTACACCTTC	CASSPGQGRAYTF
TRBV5-1	13	TRBJ2-5	-	TGCGCCAGCAGCTTGGGTGGGCCAGAGACCCAGTACTTC	CASSLGGPETQYF
TRBV6-6	15	TRBJ1-2	TRBD1	TGTGCCAGCAGCCGAGGAACGGGGACAGGGAATGGCTACACCTTC	CASSRGTGTGNGYTF
TRBV21-1	14	TRBJ1-1	-	TGTGCCAGCAGCGAGCAGGCGGGGGACACTGAAGCTTTCTTT	CASSEQAGDTEAFF
TRBV19	15	TRBJ1-4	-	TGTGCCAGTAGTATAGATGGGCTTCAAACGGAAAAACTGTTTTTT	CASSIDGLQTEKLFF
TRBV6-5	11	TRBJ2-7	-	TGTGCCAGCAGGCGGGCCTACGAGCAGTACTTC	CASRRAYEQYF
TRBV18	17	TRBJ1-1	-	TGTGCCAGCCTGGGGGGGGAACCGATTCGGAGTCGCACTGAAGCTTTCTTT	CASLGGEPIRSRTEAFF